A selection of T cell receptor beta chains follows, all from one sample in a study of blood T cell repertoires in COVID-19. Assay used: immunoSEQ multiplex PCR; TCRdb lists only in-frame clones, some missing. The sample has about 180,000 clones, approximately 80% seen once. Sequenced input: peripheral blood. The receptors come from a woman in her 40s with COVID-19, enrolled during active disease. Each CDR3 is given with its conserved first and last residue. Fields, in order: V gene, J gene, clone size, D gene, CDR3 protein, CDR3 DNA. D genes are given only for firm matches. Some rows mark clone size as missing; the rest say once, few, many or name a class of expanded clone.

>TRBV5-4|TRBJ2-1|NA|TRBD2
CASSKSSGGSNEQFF
TGTGCCAGCAGCAAATCTAGCGGGGGGTCCAATGAGCAGTTCTTC
>TRBV7-2|TRBJ1-1|many|NA
CASSPGRGNTEAFF
TGTGCCAGCAGCCCTGGACGGGGGAACACTGAAGCTTTCTTT
>TRBV6-2/TRBV6-3|TRBJ1-2|NA|NA
CASSSGGVTSNYGYTF
TGTGCCAGCAGTTCCGGCGGGGTGACTTCTAACTATGGCTACACCTTC
>TRBV19|TRBJ1-3|NA|TRBD1
CASSVQGGSGNTIYF
TGTGCCAGTAGTGTACAGGGGGGCTCTGGAAACACCATATATTTT
>TRBV19|TRBJ2-7|NA|TRBD1
CASSIGDRVTEQYF
TGTGCCAGTAGTATTGGGGACAGGGTAACCGAGCAGTACTTC
>TRBV12-3/TRBV12-4|TRBJ1-2|NA|NA
CASWGDYGYTF
TGTGCCAGCTGGGGCGACTATGGCTACACCTTC
>TRBV6-5|TRBJ2-7|NA|TRBD2
CASTTGTSSSQQYF
TGTGCCAGCACCACGGGGACTAGCTCCTCTCAGCAGTACTTC
>TRBV7-8|TRBJ1-6|NA|NA
CASSPQGVYGSPLHF
TGTGCCAGCAGCCCACAAGGAGTTTATGGTTCACCCCTCCACTTT
>TRBV28|TRBJ2-1|NA|NA
CATRWYGGEQFF
TGTGCCACCAGATGGTACGGGGGTGAGCAGTTCTTC
>TRBV24-1|TRBJ2-7|NA|NA
CATSDADSPSYEQYF
TGTGCCACCAGTGATGCGGACAGTCCCTCCTACGAGCAGTACTTC
>TRBV4-1|TRBJ1-4|NA|NA
CASSRNRATNEKLFF
TGCGCCAGCAGCCGGAACAGGGCGACTAATGAAAAACTGTTTTTT
>TRBV28|TRBJ1-5|once|NA
CASTFGGWRSNQPQHF
TGTGCCAGCACCTTTGGGGGCTGGAGGAGCAATCAGCCCCAGCATTTT
>TRBV5-1|TRBJ1-3|NA|NA
CASSNRHLSSGNTIYF
TGCGCCAGCAGTAACAGACATCTCAGCTCTGGAAACACCATATATTTT
>TRBV13|TRBJ2-7|NA|NA
CASSFAGRNSEQYF
TGTGCCAGCAGCTTCGCGGGTAGGAACTCCGAGCAGTACTTC
>TRBV29-1|TRBJ2-3|NA|NA
CSVHAPGDRYTDTQYF
TGCAGCGTGCACGCCCCGGGGGACCGATACACAGATACGCAGTATTTT
>TRBV11-2|TRBJ1-2|few|NA
CASSREAVHYTF
TGTGCCAGCAGCCGCGAGGCGGTTCACTACACCTTC
>TRBV6-5|TRBJ1-6|NA|TRBD1
CASNPGTGYNSPLHF
TGTGCCAGCAACCCAGGGACAGGGTATAATTCACCCCTCCACTTT
>TRBV18|TRBJ2-7|many|NA
CASSPPRGRPYEQYF
TGTGCCAGCTCACCACCCAGGGGAAGACCTTACGAGCAGTACTTC
>TRBV28|TRBJ2-5|NA|NA
CASRKQGLLAQYF
TGTGCCAGCAGGAAACAGGGTTTGTTAGCCCAGTACTTC